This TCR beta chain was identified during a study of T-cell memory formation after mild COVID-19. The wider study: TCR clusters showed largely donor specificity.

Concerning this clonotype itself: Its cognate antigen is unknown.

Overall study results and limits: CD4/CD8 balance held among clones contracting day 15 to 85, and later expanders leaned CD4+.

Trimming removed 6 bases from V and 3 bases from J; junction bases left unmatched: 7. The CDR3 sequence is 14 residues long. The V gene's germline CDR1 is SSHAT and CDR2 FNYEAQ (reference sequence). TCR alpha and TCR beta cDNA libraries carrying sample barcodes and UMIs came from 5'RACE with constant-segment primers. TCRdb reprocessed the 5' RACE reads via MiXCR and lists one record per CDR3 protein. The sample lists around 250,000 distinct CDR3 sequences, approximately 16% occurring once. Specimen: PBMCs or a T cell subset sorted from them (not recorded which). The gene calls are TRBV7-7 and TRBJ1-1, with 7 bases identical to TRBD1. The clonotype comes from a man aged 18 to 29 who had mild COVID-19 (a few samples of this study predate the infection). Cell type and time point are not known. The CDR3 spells CASREIRGDTEAFF. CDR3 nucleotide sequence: TGTGCCAGCAGAGAAATCAGGGGGGACACTGAAGCTTTCTTT.